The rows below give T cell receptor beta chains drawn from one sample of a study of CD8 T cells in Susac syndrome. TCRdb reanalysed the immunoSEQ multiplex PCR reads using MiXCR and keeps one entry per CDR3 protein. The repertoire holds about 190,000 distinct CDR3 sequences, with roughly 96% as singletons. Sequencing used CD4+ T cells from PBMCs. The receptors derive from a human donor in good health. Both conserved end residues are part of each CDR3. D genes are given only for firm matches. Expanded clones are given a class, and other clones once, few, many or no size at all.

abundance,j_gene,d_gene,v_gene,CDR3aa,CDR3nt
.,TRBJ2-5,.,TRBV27,CASSLWASQETQYF,TGTGCCAGCAGTTTATGGGCTAGCCAAGAGACCCAGTACTTC
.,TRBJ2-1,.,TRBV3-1,CASSQEGKGGDVYNEQFF,TGTGCCAGCAGCCAAGAGGGAAAGGGCGGAGATGTCTACAATGAGCAGTTCTTC
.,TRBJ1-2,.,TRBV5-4,CASSLALSYGYTF,TGTGCCAGCAGCTTGGCCCTATCCTATGGCTACACCTTC
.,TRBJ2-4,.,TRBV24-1,CATSDSVGIQYF,TGTGCCACCAGTGACTCGGTGGGGATTCAGTACTTC
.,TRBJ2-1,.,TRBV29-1,CSVVSFGGYEQFF,TGCAGCGTTGTCTCATTTGGGGGGTATGAGCAGTTCTTC
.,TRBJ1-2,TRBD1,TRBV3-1,CASSASRTGGNYGYTF,TGTGCCAGCAGCGCGTCGCGGACAGGGGGCAACTATGGCTACACCTTC
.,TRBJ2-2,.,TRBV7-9,CASRFTGELFF,TGTGCCAGCAGGTTCACCGGGGAGCTGTTTTTT
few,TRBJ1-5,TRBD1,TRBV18,CASSSGQGGNQPQHF,TGTGCCAGCTCATCGGGACAGGGGGGGAATCAGCCCCAGCATTTT
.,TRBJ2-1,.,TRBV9,CASSVGGSRNEQFF,TGTGCCAGCAGCGTCGGTGGGAGCCGGAATGAGCAGTTCTTC
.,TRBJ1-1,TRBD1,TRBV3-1,CASSQNRGLTEAFF,TGTGCCAGCAGCCAGAACAGGGGGCTCACTGAAGCTTTCTTT
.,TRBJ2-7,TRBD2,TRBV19,CASSRRGGSYEQYF,TGTGCCAGTAGTCGGCGGGGGGGTTCCTACGAGCAGTACTTC
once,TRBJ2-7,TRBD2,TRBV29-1,CSGRTSGYEQYF,TGCAGCGGGCGGACTAGCGGCTACGAGCAGTACTTC
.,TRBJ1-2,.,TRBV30,CAWSEGLSRGYTF,TGTGCCTGGAGTGAGGGCCTATCGCGTGGCTACACCTTC
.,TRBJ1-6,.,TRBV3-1,CASSPGTGLQSPLHF,TGTGCCAGCAGCCCCGGGACCGGGCTACAGTCACCCCTCCACTTT
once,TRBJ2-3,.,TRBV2,CASSDSSFFTDTQYF,TGTGCCAGCAGTGACTCCAGCTTTTTCACAGATACGCAGTATTTT
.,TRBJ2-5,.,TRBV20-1,CSAREQGRQETQYF,TGCAGTGCTAGGGAACAGGGCCGGCAAGAGACCCAGTACTTC
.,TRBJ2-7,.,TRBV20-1,CSAMPGAGASYEQYF,TGCAGTGCTATGCCTGGCGCGGGGGCCTCCTACGAGCAGTACTTC
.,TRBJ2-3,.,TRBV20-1,CSARKEVGTDTQYF,TGCAGTGCTAGGAAGGAGGTCGGCACAGATACGCAGTATTTT
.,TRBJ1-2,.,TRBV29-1,CSVAGNYGYTF,TGCAGCGTTGCCGGGAACTATGGCTACACCTTC
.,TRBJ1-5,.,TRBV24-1,CATSERQENQPQHF,TGTGCCACCAGTGAAAGACAGGAAAATCAGCCCCAGCATTTT
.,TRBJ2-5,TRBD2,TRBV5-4,CASSFGGIQETQYF,TGTGCCAGCAGCTTCGGGGGGATCCAAGAGACCCAGTACTTC
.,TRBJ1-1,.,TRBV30,CAWSRNTEAFF,TGTGCCTGGAGCAGGAACACTGAAGCTTTCTTT
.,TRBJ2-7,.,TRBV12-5,CASGLEGVQYF,TGTGCTAGTGGTTTGGAGGGAGTGCAGTACTTC
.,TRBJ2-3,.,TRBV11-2,CASSGTGLDTQYF,TGTGCCAGCTCCGGGACGGGCTTAGATACGCAGTATTTT
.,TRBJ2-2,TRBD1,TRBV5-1,CASSSGTGNTGELFF,TGCGCCAGCAGCTCCGGGACAGGGAACACCGGGGAGCTGTTTTTT
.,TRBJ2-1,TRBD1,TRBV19,CASSKTGNSYNEQFF,TGTGCCAGTAGTAAGACAGGGAATTCCTACAATGAGCAGTTCTTC
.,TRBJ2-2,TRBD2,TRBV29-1,CSVVGGGGNTGELFF,TGCAGCGTTGTAGGTGGCGGGGGGAACACCGGGGAGCTGTTTTTT
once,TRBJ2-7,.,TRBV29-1,CSAEDLHEQYF,TGCAGCGCTGAGGACCTCCACGAGCAGTACTTC
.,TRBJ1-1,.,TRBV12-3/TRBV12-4,CASSLAGEAFF,TGTGCCAGCAGTTTAGCAGGGGAAGCTTTCTTT
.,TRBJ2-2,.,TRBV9,CASSEQPQGSVDGELFF,TGTGCCAGCAGCGAGCAACCCCAGGGGTCCGTGGACGGGGAGCTGTTTTTT
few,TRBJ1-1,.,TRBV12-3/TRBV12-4,CASSLTQNTEAFF,TGTGCCAGCAGTTTAACACAGAACACTGAAGCTTTCTTT
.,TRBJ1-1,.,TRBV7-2,CASSLDKLLLEAFF,TGTGCCAGCAGTCTGGACAAGCTGTTGCTTGAAGCTTTCTTT
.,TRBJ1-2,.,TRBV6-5,CATVSNYGYTF,TGTGCCACAGTTAGTAACTATGGCTACACCTTC
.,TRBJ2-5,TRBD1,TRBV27,CASSSLGQIEETQYF,TGTGCCAGCAGTAGCCTGGGACAGATTGAAGAGACCCAGTACTTC
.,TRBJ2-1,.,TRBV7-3,CASSSQGSSDEQFF,TGTGCCAGCAGCTCGCAGGGCTCGAGCGATGAGCAGTTCTTC
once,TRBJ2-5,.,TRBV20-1,CSAELVGGGAQETQYF,TGCAGTGCTGAGTTAGTCGGCGGGGGCGCCCAAGAGACCCAGTACTTC
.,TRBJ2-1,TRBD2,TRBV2,CASRRLAGGRLDEQFF,TGTGCCAGCAGGAGACTAGCGGGAGGCCGTCTGGATGAGCAGTTCTTC
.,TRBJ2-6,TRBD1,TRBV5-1,CASGQGARSGANVLTF,TGCGCCAGCGGACAGGGGGCCCGCTCTGGGGCCAACGTCCTGACTTTC
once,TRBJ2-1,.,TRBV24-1,CATSDSLVVNEQFF,TGTGCCACCAGTGATTCCCTCGTAGTCAATGAGCAGTTCTTC
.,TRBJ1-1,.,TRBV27,CASSASRDPRRLNTEAFF,TGTGCCAGCAGTGCGAGCCGGGACCCCCGTCGCCTGAACACTGAAGCTTTCTTT
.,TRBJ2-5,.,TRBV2,CASSPATRYSTEYQETQYF,TGTGCCAGCAGTCCCGCGACCCGATATTCGACAGAGTACCAAGAGACCCAGTACTTC
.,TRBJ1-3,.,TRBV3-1,CASSQGESSGNTIYF,TGTGCCAGCAGCCAAGGGGAGAGCTCTGGAAACACCATATATTTT
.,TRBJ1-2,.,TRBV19,CVSSYGYTF,TGTGTCTCAAGCTATGGCTACACCTTC
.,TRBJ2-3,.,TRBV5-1,CASMAEGTDTQYF,TGCGCCAGCATGGCGGAGGGGACAGATACGCAGTATTTT
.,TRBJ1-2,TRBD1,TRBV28,CASGGPDRGQGYTF,TGTGCCAGCGGGGGTCCGGACAGGGGGCAGGGCTACACCTTC
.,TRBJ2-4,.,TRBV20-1,CSASPPGDAKNIQYF,TGCAGTGCTAGTCCCCCGGGGGACGCCAAAAACATTCAGTACTTC
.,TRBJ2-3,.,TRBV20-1,CSATLLTDTQYF,TGCAGTGCTACCTTACTCACAGATACGCAGTATTTT
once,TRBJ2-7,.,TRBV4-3,CASSQDAGTAETYEQYF,TGCGCCAGCAGCCAAGATGCCGGGACCGCGGAAACCTACGAGCAGTACTTC
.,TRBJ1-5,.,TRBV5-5,CASSFWAVNQPQHF,TGTGCCAGCAGCTTTTGGGCGGTCAATCAGCCCCAGCATTTT
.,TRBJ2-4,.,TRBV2,CASSVRGTKNIQYF,TGTGCCAGCAGTGTTAGGGGGACCAAAAACATTCAGTACTTC
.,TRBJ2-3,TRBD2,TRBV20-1,CSASGTSGGLDTQYF,TGCAGTGCTAGTGGGACTAGCGGGGGGCTAGATACGCAGTATTTT